Listed below are T cell receptor beta chains from one sample, sequenced in a study of cytomegalovirus exposure and HLA in healthy donors. Clones were read by immunoSEQ multiplex PCR, and TCRdb kept only the in-frame ones, dropping some. The sample shows more than 75,000 clones, 84% of them seen only once. Sequencing used PBMCs. These receptor sequences come from a woman aged 18-29 years in good health and CMV-seropositive. CDR3s include the opening cysteine and the closing phenylalanine or tryptophan. Each record gives: clone size, V gene, D gene, J gene, CDR3 DNA, CDR3 protein. A D gene is named only where the DNA matches it firmly. For some rows the clone size is stated as once, few or many, or as a class when expanded; others skip it.

>.|TRBV7-9|TRBD2|TRBJ2-1
TGTGCCAGCAGCTCCTTAGCGGGGGGGAGGTACAATGAGCAGTTCTTC
CASSSLAGGRYNEQFF
>once|TRBV11-3|TRBD2|TRBJ2-2
TGTGCCAGCAGCCCGGGGGGGGGCTCCGGGGAGCTGTTTTTT
CASSPGGGSGELFF
>.|TRBV6-6|.|TRBJ2-2
TGTGCCAGCAGCCAAACGAACACCGGGGAGCTGTTTTTT
CASSQTNTGELFF
>.|TRBV13|TRBD1|TRBJ1-1
TGTGCCAGCAGGAACAGGGGCCTTCGTGCTTTCTTT
CASRNRGLRAFF
>.|TRBV6-5|.|TRBJ2-4
TGTGCCAGCAGTTACTTGGGGCCAGCCAAAAACATTCAGTACTTC
CASSYLGPAKNIQYF
>.|TRBV4-2|TRBD1|TRBJ2-2
TGTGCCAGCAGTCCAAACAGGGGGACGAACACCGGGGAGCTGTTTTTT
CASSPNRGTNTGELFF
>.|TRBV29-1|TRBD2|TRBJ2-4
TGCAGCGTCGCAAGACTAGCGGGGGAAAACATTCAGTACTTC
CSVARLAGENIQYF
>.|TRBV10-2|.|TRBJ1-2
TGCGCCAGCAGTGAGTCGGGGAGGGACTATGGCTACACCTTC
CASSESGRDYGYTF
>.|TRBV5-4|TRBD1|TRBJ1-1
TGTGCCAGCAGCATATGGACAGGGGGTTCGGCTTTCTTT
CASSIWTGGSAFF
>.|TRBV2|.|TRBJ2-1
TGTGCCAGCAGTGGAGGGGGTCCGCCCGGTAGTGGTGAGCAGTTCTTC
CASSGGGPPGSGEQFF
>.|TRBV2|TRBD1|TRBJ1-4
TGTGCCAGCAGTGCGAGGGGGCAGGGGGAAAAACTGTTTTTT
CASSARGQGEKLFF
>few|TRBV5-1|.|TRBJ1-1
TGCGCCAGCAGGGCAGGGGCTGTGGTGAACACTGAAGCTTTCTTT
CASRAGAVVNTEAFF
>.|TRBV5-6|TRBD1|TRBJ1-4
TGTGCCAGCAGCTGGGACAGGGGTAGTGAAAAACTGTTTTTT
CASSWDRGSEKLFF
>.|TRBV5-1|TRBD1|TRBJ1-2
TGCGCCAGCAGCTTGGTTTCGGGACAGGGGAACTATGGCTACACCTTC
CASSLVSGQGNYGYTF
>.|TRBV30|TRBD2|TRBJ2-1
TGTGCCTGGAGTGTTCCAGCTTTAGCGGGGGGGTACAATGAGCAGTTCTTC
CAWSVPALAGGYNEQFF
>once|TRBV6-5|TRBD2|TRBJ2-1
TGTGCCAGCAGTTACCCGGGACTACGGGAGCAGTTCTTC
CASSYPGLREQFF
>few|TRBV14|.|TRBJ1-4
TGTGCCAGCAGCCAAGAATTCGGGTTTAATGAAAAACTGTTTTTT
CASSQEFGFNEKLFF
>.|TRBV6-1|TRBD1|TRBJ1-2
TGTGCCAGCAAGACGGGACAGCACTATGGCTACACCTTC
CASKTGQHYGYTF
>.|TRBV7-7|TRBD2|TRBJ2-1
TGTGCTAGCAGCTTTCTGGCGGGAGGGGAGCAGTTCTTC
CASSFLAGGEQFF
>.|TRBV9|TRBD1|TRBJ1-5
TGTGCCAGCAGCGGGACCGGGGACAGTGCTCAGCCCCAGCATTTT
CASSGTGDSAQPQHF
>few|TRBV19|TRBD1|TRBJ2-7
TGTGCCAGTAAACCGGGACAGGGATCCTCCTACGAGCAGTACTTC
CASKPGQGSSYEQYF
>.|TRBV5-4|.|TRBJ2-1
TGTGCCAGCAGCTTGGTGAGCACCAATGAGCAGTTCTTC
CASSLVSTNEQFF
>.|TRBV1|.|TRBJ2-7
TGCACCAGCAGCCGGACTAGCGGGAGCGAGCAGTACTTC
CTSSRTSGSEQYF
>.|TRBV7-9|.|TRBJ2-2
TGTGCCAGCAGCCTGCCGGCCGGGGAGCTGTTTTTT
CASSLPAGELFF
>.|TRBV6-6|.|TRBJ1-2
TGTGCCAGCAGACCTATCGGGAGGGCGGACTATGGCTACACCTTC
CASRPIGRADYGYTF
>once|TRBV5-1|.|TRBJ2-1
TGCGCCAGCAGCTTGGAGCCCAGCGGCAACAATGAGCAGTTCTTC
CASSLEPSGNNEQFF
>.|TRBV2|.|TRBJ1-2
TGTGCCAGCGCCCGGACAGCGTCGAACTATGGCTACACCTTC
CASARTASNYGYTF
>.|TRBV2|TRBD2|TRBJ2-3
TGTGCCAGCAGTGTGCGGGGGGGCTTCGATACGCAGTATTTT
CASSVRGGFDTQYF
>.|TRBV27|.|TRBJ2-7
TGTGCCAGCGGGGTACAGGGCTACGAGCAGTACTTC
CASGVQGYEQYF
>.|TRBV4-1|.|TRBJ2-5
TGCGCCAGCAGCCATCGACACAGGCAAGAGACCCAGTACTTC
CASSHRHRQETQYF
>.|TRBV5-6|.|TRBJ2-4
TGTGCCAGCAGCCAAGCGCCCCGGAGTTTGGACATTCAGTACTTC
CASSQAPRSLDIQYF
>.|TRBV29-1|TRBD1|TRBJ1-2
TGCAGCGTTGAAGTTCAGGGGGCTCCCACCTTC
CSVEVQGAPTF
>.|TRBV5-1|.|TRBJ2-3
TGCGCCAGCAGCTTGCTAGAAAAACATACGCAGTATTTT
CASSLLEKHTQYF
>.|TRBV5-6|TRBD1|TRBJ2-1
TGTGCCAGCAGCTTGGGGGACAGGGACAATGAGCAGTTCTTC
CASSLGDRDNEQFF
>once|TRBV11-2|.|TRBJ2-3
TGTGCCAGCAGCCTTCGTACAGGGTGGACAGATACGCAGTATTTT
CASSLRTGWTDTQYF
>.|TRBV11-3|.|TRBJ2-2
TGTGCCAGCGTAGGGCAGGGGACCGGGGAGCTGTTTTTT
CASVGQGTGELFF
>.|TRBV27|.|TRBJ1-2
TGTGCCAGCAGCGATACAGGGCCGGGGTATGGCTACACCTTC
CASSDTGPGYGYTF
>.|TRBV27|.|TRBJ2-3
TGTGCCAGCACCTCCGGGACTAGCACAGATACGCAGTATTTT
CASTSGTSTDTQYF
>.|TRBV13|.|TRBJ1-5
TGTGCCAGCAGCTTAGGTGGAGGGCGACAGCCCCAGCATTTT
CASSLGGGRQPQHF
>.|TRBV15|TRBD1|TRBJ2-6
TGTGCCACCAGCAGAGGGGGGGCGACAGGGGCCTCTGGGGCCAACGTCCTGACTTTC
CATSRGGATGASGANVLTF
>.|TRBV4-1|.|TRBJ1-4
TGCGCCAGCAGCCAAGCCCCCGGGGGAGGGTATGAAAAACTGTTTTTT
CASSQAPGGGYEKLFF